This is a list of T cell receptor beta chains from one sample in a study of cytomegalovirus exposure and HLA in healthy donors. TCRdb's copy holds only in-frame clones and misses some; the assay was immunoSEQ multiplex PCR. The sample records roughly 63,000 clones, approximately 82% being singletons. The sequenced material came from PBMCs. Every receptor here comes from a woman between 40 and 55 years old in good health and CMV-seropositive. CDR3s include the opening cysteine and the closing phenylalanine or tryptophan. A D gene is named only where the DNA matches it firmly. The size field is filled for only some rows; it gives once, few, many or a size class.

size: NA
V: TRBV18
J: TRBJ2-7
length: 13
D: NA
DNA: TGTGCCAGCTCACCTGACAGGTCCTACGAGCAGTACTTC
CDR3: CASSPDRSYEQYF

size: once
V: TRBV18
J: TRBJ2-5
length: 15
D: TRBD1
DNA: TGTGCCAGCTCACCAGACAGGGTTGGTCAGGAGACCCAGTACTTC
CDR3: CASSPDRVGQETQYF

size: NA
V: TRBV5-5
J: TRBJ1-3
length: 17
D: NA
DNA: TGTGCCAGCAGCTGGGAAATAGGGGGGGAGTCTGGAAACACCATATATTTT
CDR3: CASSWEIGGESGNTIYF

size: NA
V: TRBV5-1
J: TRBJ1-1
length: 15
D: TRBD1
DNA: TGCGCCAGCAGCTCGCCTTACAGGGGAAGCACTGAAGCTTTCTTT
CDR3: CASSSPYRGSTEAFF

size: NA
V: TRBV5-6
J: TRBJ1-6
length: 17
D: TRBD1
DNA: TGTGCCAGCAGCTTGGTCGGACAGGGGTTCCTCAATTCACCCCTCCACTTT
CDR3: CASSLVGQGFLNSPLHF

size: NA
V: TRBV5-1
J: TRBJ2-3
length: 16
D: TRBD2
DNA: TGCGCCAGCAGCTTTAGCGGGGGTTTAGGTACAGATACGCAGTATTTT
CDR3: CASSFSGGLGTDTQYF

size: NA
V: TRBV2
J: TRBJ1-1
length: 15
D: TRBD1
DNA: TGTGCCAGCAGTTCCGGACAGGGCGGGGTCACTGAAGCTTTCTTT
CDR3: CASSSGQGGVTEAFF

size: NA
V: TRBV7-9
J: TRBJ2-1
length: 14
D: NA
DNA: TGTGCCAGCAGCTTTCCGGGACTCCAGAATGAGCAGTTCTTC
CDR3: CASSFPGLQNEQFF

size: NA
V: TRBV6-6
J: TRBJ2-7
length: 14
D: NA
DNA: TGTGCCAGCGCCGCCAGCGGGCAAGCCTACGAGCAGTACTTC
CDR3: CASAASGQAYEQYF

size: many
V: TRBV19
J: TRBJ1-4
length: 13
D: NA
DNA: TGTGCCAGTAGTATGCTCCGGACAGAAAAACTGTTTTTT
CDR3: CASSMLRTEKLFF

size: few
V: TRBV5-4
J: TRBJ1-1
length: 13
D: NA
DNA: TGTGCCAGCAGCTTCACAGGGAACACTGAAGCTTTCTTT
CDR3: CASSFTGNTEAFF

size: NA
V: TRBV28
J: TRBJ2-3
length: 15
D: TRBD2
DNA: TGTGCCAGCAAAGCTAGCGGGGGAGTTCAAGATACGCAGTATTTT
CDR3: CASKASGGVQDTQYF

size: once
V: TRBV7-9
J: TRBJ1-5
length: 16
D: NA
DNA: TGTGCCAGCAGCGCCGGGGAGATATGGAGCAATCAGCCCCAGCATTTT
CDR3: CASSAGEIWSNQPQHF

size: once
V: TRBV6-5
J: TRBJ2-5
length: 15
D: TRBD1
DNA: TGTGCCAGCAGTAGCGGACAGGGGACTGTGGAGACCCAGTACTTC
CDR3: CASSSGQGTVETQYF

size: once
V: TRBV7-2
J: TRBJ1-5
length: 12
D: NA
DNA: TGTGCCAGCAGCTACAGGAATCAGCCCCAGCATTTT
CDR3: CASSYRNQPQHF

size: NA
V: TRBV7-8
J: TRBJ1-4
length: 15
D: NA
DNA: TGTGCCAGCAGCTTGATGAGTAACTCCAATGAAAAACTGTTTTTT
CDR3: CASSLMSNSNEKLFF

size: NA
V: TRBV21-1
J: TRBJ2-2
length: 17
D: NA
DNA: TGTGCCAGCAGTCTAAGGGAGCACAACCCTGGTGGCGGGGAGCTGTTTTTT
CDR3: CASSLREHNPGGGELFF

size: NA
V: TRBV19
J: TRBJ1-3
length: 16
D: TRBD1
DNA: TGTGCCAGTAGTCCCCCGGGACAGGGCTCTGGAAACACCATATATTTT
CDR3: CASSPPGQGSGNTIYF

size: NA
V: TRBV7-8
J: TRBJ1-2
length: 14
D: NA
DNA: TGTGCCAGCAGCTTAGCGCAGGGGACGGATGGCTACACCTTC
CDR3: CASSLAQGTDGYTF

size: NA
V: TRBV29-1
J: TRBJ2-4
length: 13
D: TRBD1
DNA: TGCAGCGTTGAGCCAGGGGGCTCAAACATTCAGTACTTC
CDR3: CSVEPGGSNIQYF

size: NA
V: TRBV27
J: TRBJ1-5
length: 16
D: TRBD1
DNA: TGTGCCAGCAGTCTGGTTGGGACAGATAGCAGTCAGCCCCAGCATTTT
CDR3: CASSLVGTDSSQPQHF

size: NA
V: TRBV11-2
J: TRBJ2-7
length: 15
D: TRBD2
DNA: TGTGCCAGCGGGCTAGCGGGGGACGCCTCCTACGAGCAGTACTTC
CDR3: CASGLAGDASYEQYF

size: NA
V: TRBV4-1
J: TRBJ1-5
length: 15
D: NA
DNA: TGCGCCAGCCTAGAGAGGCATGCGAGCAATCAGCCCCAGCATTTT
CDR3: CASLERHASNQPQHF

size: NA
V: TRBV25-1
J: TRBJ2-1
length: 14
D: NA
DNA: TGTGCCAGCATTGGGACACCACCTACAATGAAGCAGTTCTTC
CDR3: CASIGTPPTMKQFF

size: NA
V: TRBV2
J: TRBJ1-2
length: 15
D: NA
DNA: TGTGCCAGCAGTGTTAGATCGCGGGGGTGGTATGGCTACACCTTC
CDR3: CASSVRSRGWYGYTF

size: once
V: TRBV30
J: TRBJ2-4
length: 16
D: NA
DNA: TGTGCCTGGAGGACCCCCAGGGTTTCGGCCAAAAACATTCAGTACTTC
CDR3: CAWRTPRVSAKNIQYF

size: NA
V: TRBV18
J: TRBJ2-3
length: 13
D: TRBD2
DNA: TGTGCCAGCTCACCCTCGGGAGGAGATACGCAGTATTTT
CDR3: CASSPSGGDTQYF

size: NA
V: TRBV5-1
J: TRBJ2-1
length: 14
D: NA
DNA: TGCGCCAGCAGAGGTGGAGACAGCCCTCTAGAGCAGTTCTTC
CDR3: CASRGGDSPLEQFF

size: NA
V: TRBV6-5
J: TRBJ1-2
length: 14
D: TRBD1
DNA: TGTGCCAGCAGTCCCCCCGGGACAGGGGTCGCCTACACCTTC
CDR3: CASSPPGTGVAYTF

size: few
V: TRBV29-1
J: TRBJ1-2
length: 13
D: TRBD1
DNA: TGCAGCGTCCAGGACAGGGGGATGGATGGCTACACCTTC
CDR3: CSVQDRGMDGYTF

size: NA
V: TRBV2
J: TRBJ1-4
length: 15
D: NA
DNA: TGTGCCAGCAGCCCCAACGGAGGGGACGGTGAAAAACTGTTTTTT
CDR3: CASSPNGGDGEKLFF

size: NA
V: TRBV9
J: TRBJ2-4
length: 14
D: NA
DNA: TGTGCCAGCAGCGAAGACAGCGTCCCGAACATTCAGTACTTC
CDR3: CASSEDSVPNIQYF

size: NA
V: TRBV11-2
J: TRBJ2-1
length: 15
D: NA
DNA: TGTGCCAGCAGCGGAACAGGGGGTAGGGGGGGTAGCCTGTTCTTC
CDR3: CASSGTGGRGGSLFF